This TCR beta chain comes out of a study of T cell changes during pregnancy in multiple sclerosis. The CDR3 runs to 15 residues. V lost 2 bases, J lost 5 bases, and 6 bases stayed unmatched. Germline assignment: CDR1 SGHAT and CDR2 FQDESV (reference sequence). TCRdb's table, derived via immunoSEQ multiplex PCR, lists solely in-frame clones and lacks some. Of 90,000 to 120,000 clones listed, about 90% are singletons. V and J are TRBV11-1 and TRBJ2-5; TRBD2 agrees at 9 bases. This TCR was recovered from a female donor in good health, enrolled as a control in a pregnancy study. The input for sequencing was peripheral blood, taken in the third trimester of pregnancy. The CDR3 region is CASSLSSGGSETQYF. The CDR3 DNA sequence: TGTGCCAGCAGCTTAAGCAGCGGGGGGTCGGAGACCCAGTACTTC.